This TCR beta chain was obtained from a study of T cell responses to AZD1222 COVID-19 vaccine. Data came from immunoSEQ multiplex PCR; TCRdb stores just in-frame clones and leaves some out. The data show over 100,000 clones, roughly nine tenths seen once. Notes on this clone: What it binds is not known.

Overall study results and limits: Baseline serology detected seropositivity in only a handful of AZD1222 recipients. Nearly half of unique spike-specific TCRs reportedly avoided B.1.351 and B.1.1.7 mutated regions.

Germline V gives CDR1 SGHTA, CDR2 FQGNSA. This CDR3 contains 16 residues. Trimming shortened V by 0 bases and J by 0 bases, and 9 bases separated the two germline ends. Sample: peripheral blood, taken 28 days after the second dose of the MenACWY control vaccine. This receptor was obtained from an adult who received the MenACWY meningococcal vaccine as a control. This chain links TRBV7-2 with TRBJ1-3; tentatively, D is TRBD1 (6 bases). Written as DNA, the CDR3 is TGTGCCAGCAGCTTAGCGCCGGGACACTCTGGAAACACCATATATTTT. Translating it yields CASSLAPGHSGNTIYF.